The 10 T cell receptor beta chains below come from one sample, sequenced in a study of T-cell memory formation after mild COVID-19. MiXCR, applied by TCRdb to the 5' RACE reads, yields one record per CDR3 protein. Here the sample spans roughly 200,000 distinct CDR3 sequences, approximately 16% being singletons. Material for sequencing was PBMCs or a T cell subset sorted from them (not recorded which). These receptors came from an adult woman who had mild COVID-19 (a few samples of this study predate the infection). Cell type and time point are not known.

This sequence joins TRBV3-1 and TRBJ2-5; 8 bases map to TRBD2. CDR3 length: 15 amino acids. J lost 5 bases, V lost 1 base, and 6 bases had no gene match. Germline V CDR1 and CDR2: LGHDT, YNNKEL (reference sequence). The CDR3 protein is CASSQGTSRSETQYF. The CDR3 bases are TGTGCCAGCAGCCAAGGGACTAGCAGGTCCGAGACCCAGTACTTC.

V gene TRBV30 combines with J gene TRBJ2-4; D is undetermined. This CDR3 has 11 residues. V was shortened by 2 bases and J by 6 bases, with 5 bases between the two germline ends. Germline CDR1 reads GTSNPN; CDR2 reads SVGIG (reference sequence). The CDR3 DNA reads TGTGCCTGGAGTCTTGGAAACATTCAGTACTTC. This encodes CAWSLGNIQYF.

With regard to this clonotype: Mismatch with germline at one junction end may stem from a read error. The V and J genes are TRBV20-1 and TRBJ1-2; D is perhaps TRBD1 (5 bases). This CDR3 is built from 8 residues. Germline V CDR1 and CDR2: DFQATT, SNEGSKA (reference sequence). The CDR3 here is CSAWDGLF. The CDR3 DNA reads as TGCAGTGCTTGGGACGGCCTCTTC.

This clonotype was observed at least ten times. This chain links TRBV30 with TRBJ1-2; D is unclear. V was clipped by 3 bases and J by 4 bases, with 12 bases between them. The CDR3 contains 13 residues. Germline V gives CDR1 GTSNPN, CDR2 SVGIG (reference sequence). CDR3 DNA: TGTGCCTGGAGCCCGGGCTGGGGCTATGGCTACACCTTC. Translation gives CAWSPGWGYGYTF.

The chain employs TRBV20-1 and TRBJ2-1, with 12 bases fitting TRBD2. Per germline, CDR1 DFQATT and CDR2 SNEGSKA (reference sequence). V gave up 0 bases and J gave up 7 bases; unmatched junction bases: 7. CDR3 size: 16 residues. DNA of the CDR3: TGCAGTGCTAGAGATCTCCTAGCGGGGGGGATGAATGAGCAGTTCTTC. Translating it yields CSARDLLAGGMNEQFF.

This clonotype has just a few counts. The chain carries TRBV20-1 and TRBJ1-1; 8 bases align to TRBD1. Trimming cost V 3 bases and J 3 bases; bases outside gene matches: 3. This CDR3 spans 13 amino acids. Germline CDR1 reads DFQATT; CDR2 reads SNEGSKA (reference sequence). CDR3 sequence (DNA): TGCAGTGCTAGCCCAGGGGGCGACACTGAAGCTTTCTTT. Translation: CSASPGGDTEAFF.

With regard to this clonotype: Compared with germline, one end of the junction differs, possibly owing to a read error. The chain links TRBV12-3 or TRBV12-4 to TRBJ2-4; 9 bases are a match to TRBD1. The CDR3 spans 12 residues. The CDR3 nucleotides read TGTGCCAGCAGTCAGAACAGGGGGCAGAACTATTTC. Encoded protein: CASSQNRGQNYF.

This clonotype was seen only a few times. The J gene is TRBJ2-7, the V gene TRBV5-1; 7 positions match TRBD1. The junction had 8 bases not matched to a gene; V was cut back by 4 bases and J by 1 base. CDR1 SGHRS and CDR2 YFSETQ come from the germline V gene. The CDR3 is made up of 15 amino acids. The CDR3 region is CASSPTGQSSYEQYF. For the CDR3, the DNA is TGCGCCAGCAGCCCTACGGGACAGTCGTCCTACGAGCAGTACTTC.

The CDR3 DNA reads TGTGCCAGCAGGGCGACAGGAGCAGCCAAAAACATTCAGTACTTC. It specifies CASRATGAAKNIQYF. J is TRBJ2-4 and V is TRBV12-3 or TRBV12-4; possibly TRBD1 for D (6 bases). The V end was cut by 6 bases, the J end by 0 bases, with 12 bases between. The CDR3 is 15 residues long.

In this sample, this clonotype turned up a few times. The chain carries TRBV28 and TRBJ1-1; no clear D. V was clipped by 2 bases and J by 5 bases, with 9 bases between them. The germline V gene encodes CDR1 MDHEN and CDR2 SYDVKM. CDR3 size: 13 residues. Written as DNA, the CDR3 is TGTGCCAGCAGTTTAAGGGTGGGTACTGAAGCTTTCTTT. This sequence encodes CASSLRVGTEAFF. Filled out from reference TRBV28 and TRBJ1-1, the complete variable domain reads DVKVTQSSRYLVKRTGEKVFLECVQDMDHENMFWYRQDPGLGLRLIYFSYDVKMKEKGDIPEGYSVSREKKERFSLILESASTNQTSMYLCASSLRVGTEAFFGQGTRLTVV.